This T cell receptor beta chain was captured by sequencing in a study of blood T cell repertoires in COVID-19. V was pared by 4 bases and J by 7 bases, with 10 bases of the junction left unmatched. The CDR3 has 16 residues. Looked up from germline, CDR1 is LGHNA and CDR2 is YNFKEQ. This table comes from immunoSEQ multiplex PCR, and its TCRdb copy is limited to in-frame clones, with some not included. The sample yields approximately 75,000 clones, more than 75% seen once. Sample: peripheral blood. The TCR sequence derives from a human donor in a cohort sampled during active COVID-19. The chain uses TRBV4-2 and TRBJ2-7, with TRBD2 matching over 13 bases. As DNA, the CDR3 is TGTGCCAGCAGCCCAACACTAGCGGGGGGGCCTGGTGAGCAGTACTTC. Protein: CASSPTLAGGPGEQYF.